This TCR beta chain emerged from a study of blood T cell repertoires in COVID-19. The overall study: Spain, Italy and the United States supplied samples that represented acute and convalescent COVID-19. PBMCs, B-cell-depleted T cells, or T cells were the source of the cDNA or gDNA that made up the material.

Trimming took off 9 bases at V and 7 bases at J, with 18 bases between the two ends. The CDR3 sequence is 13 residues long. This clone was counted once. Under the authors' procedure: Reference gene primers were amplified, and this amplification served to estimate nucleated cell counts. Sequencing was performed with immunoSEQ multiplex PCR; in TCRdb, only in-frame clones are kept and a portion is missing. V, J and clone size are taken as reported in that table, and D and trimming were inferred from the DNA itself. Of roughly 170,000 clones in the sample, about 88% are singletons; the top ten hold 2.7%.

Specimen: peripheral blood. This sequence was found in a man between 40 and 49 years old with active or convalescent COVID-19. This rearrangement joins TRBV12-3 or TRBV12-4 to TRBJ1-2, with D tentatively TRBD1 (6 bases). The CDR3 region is CASTTLQGGGYTF. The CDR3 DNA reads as TGTGCCAGTACGACCTTACAGGGCGGTGGCTACACCTTC.